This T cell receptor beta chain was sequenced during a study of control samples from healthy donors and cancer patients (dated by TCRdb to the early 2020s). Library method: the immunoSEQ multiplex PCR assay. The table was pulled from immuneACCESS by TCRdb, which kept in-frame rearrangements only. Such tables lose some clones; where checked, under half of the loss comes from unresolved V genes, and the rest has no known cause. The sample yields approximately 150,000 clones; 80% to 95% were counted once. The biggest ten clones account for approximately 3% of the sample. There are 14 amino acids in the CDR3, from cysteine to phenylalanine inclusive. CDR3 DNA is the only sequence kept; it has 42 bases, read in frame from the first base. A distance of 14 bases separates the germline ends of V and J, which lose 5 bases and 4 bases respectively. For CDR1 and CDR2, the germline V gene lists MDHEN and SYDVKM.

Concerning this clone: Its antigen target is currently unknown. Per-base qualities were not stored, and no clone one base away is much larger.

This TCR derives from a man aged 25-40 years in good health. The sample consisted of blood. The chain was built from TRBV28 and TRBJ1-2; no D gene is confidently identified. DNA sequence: TGTGCCAGCAGTCCGCTGGACCGAGGCTATGGCTACACCTTC. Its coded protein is CASSPLDRGYGYTF.